The T cell receptor beta chain described here comes from a study of a mutant IDH1 vaccine in newly diagnosed glioma. Looking at the study overall: Patients underwent eight vaccinations, which took place in weeks 1, 3, 5, 7, 11, 15, 19 and 23. Those enrolled had earlier been treated with radiotherapy, temozolomide, or both, mostly both. Vaccines were begun 4-6 weeks after radiotherapy alone, or with temozolomide cycles.

The sample's time point: week 11, during vaccination. Doses comprised 300 ug of mutant IDH1 20-mer peptide each, plus topical imiquimod. Astrocytomas that were new, WHO grade 3 or 4, IDH1-mutant and ATRX-lost were present in the donors. Germline V gene data show CDR1 as SGHAT and CDR2 as FQNNGV. Trimming shortened V by 3 bases and J by 1 base, and 6 bases separated the two germline ends. CDR3 size: 13 residues. Of note for this clone: Its antigen is not known.

Method: immunoSEQ multiplex PCR; TCRdb's copy keeps in-frame clones and lacks some. Of tens of thousands of clones detected, around 84% appear once; the ten largest clones hold 2.2%. V and J are TRBV11-2 and TRBJ2-5; the D is unclear. The TCR comes from a man aged 35 to 55 with glioma. This sample comprised PBMCs, obtained from a glioma patient whose treatment included an IDH1 peptide vaccine. CDR3 loop: CASSFGIQETQYF. Here the CDR3 DNA reads TGTGCCAGCAGCTTCGGCATCCAAGAGACCCAGTACTTC.